The next 3 T cell receptor beta chains were all read from a single sample in a study of response to subunit inactivated influenza vaccine. TCRdb itself ran the RT-PCR reads through MiXCR, one entry per CDR3 protein. Among around 520,000 distinct CDR3 sequences listed, about 25% were seen once. The source material was CD4+ T cells sorted from PBMCs, sampled approximately 5 days after vaccination. These receptor sequences come from a man over 45 who received an inactivated influenza vaccine.

This clonotype was observed a handful of times. The V call is TRBV20-1, the J call TRBJ2-1; 9 bases agree with TRBD1. Per the germline V gene, CDR1 is DFQATT and CDR2 is SNEGSKA (reference sequence). The V gene end was trimmed by 6 bases and the J gene end by 8 bases; junction bases not matched to a gene: 8. The CDR3 is 13 amino acids. Here the CDR3 DNA reads TGCAGTGCCCCGGGACAGGGAGTCGATGAGCAGTTCTTC. Protein sequence: CSAPGQGVDEQFF.

The chain has TRBV12-3 or TRBV12-4 and TRBJ1-1; D gene ambiguous. The CDR3 runs to 13 residues. Trimming took off 5 bases at V and 2 bases at J, with 9 bases between the two ends. CDR3 nucleotides: TGTGCCAGCAGTACCCGCCTAAACACTGAAGCTTTCTTT. It encodes CASSTRLNTEAFF.

The V gene is TRBV20-1, the J gene TRBJ2-4, with a weak D call TRBD1 (5 bases). The V and J ends lost 2 bases and 6 bases respectively, with 11 bases between them. Germline assignment: CDR1 DFQATT and CDR2 SNEGSKA (reference sequence). The CDR3 has 13 amino acids. The CDR3 bases are TGCAGTGCTAGACAACAGGTCCCAAACATTCAGTACTTC. Its protein is CSARQQVPNIQYF.